Below are 21 T cell receptor beta chains sequenced from a single sample in a study of CD8 T cells in ankylosing spondylitis. TCRdb reanalysed the 5' RACE reads using MiXCR and keeps one entry per CDR3 protein. This sample yields around 320,000 distinct CDR3 sequences, of which about a fifth are seen a single time; approximately 3.7% belongs to the top ten. The sample taken for sequencing was blood, either unsorted or a sorted T cell fraction (not recorded which). The receptors here all came from a female donor with ankylosing spondylitis or in good health (not recorded which).

Notes on this clonotype: Being one base from a much bigger clone, this may be a read error. The chain has TRBV7-6 and TRBJ1-2, with a possible D match to TRBD1 (5 bases). Looked up from germline, CDR1 is SGHVS and CDR2 is FNYEAQ. This CDR3 is 13 amino acids long. CDR3 nucleotide sequence: TGTGACAGCAGCTTCGGGACGGAATATGGCTACACCTTC. Encoded protein: CDSSFGTEYGYTF.

The chain recombines TRBV20-1 with TRBJ2-5; D is uncertain. CDR1 is DFQATT, CDR2 SNEGSKA, per germline (reference sequence). The CDR3 loop spans 16 amino acids. Trimming left V 1 base short and J 5 bases short, with 20 bases between. DNA for the CDR3: TGCAGTGCTAGAGTCTCCCCCTCCCTGGGCCCGGAGACCCAGTACTTC. This codes for CSARVSPSLGPETQYF.

The genes are TRBV5-6 and TRBJ2-3, with D maybe TRBD1 (6 bases). Per germline, CDR1 SGHDT and CDR2 YYEEEE. There are 13 residues in the CDR3. V shed 4 bases and J shed 7 bases, with 13 bases lying between them. CDR3 in amino acids: CASSPGVLNTQYF. The CDR3 DNA sequence: TGTGCCAGCAGCCCAGGGGTCCTAAATACGCAGTATTTT.

The chain employs TRBV7-2 and TRBJ2-1; 13 bases line up with TRBD2. The junction had 12 bases not matched to a gene; V was cut back by 2 bases and J by 11 bases. Germline CDR1 SGHTA, CDR2 FQGNSA. The CDR3 runs 17 residues. This CDR3 reads CASSLFARTSGGPQQFF. CDR3 DNA sequence: TGTGCCAGCAGCTTATTTGCTAGGACTAGCGGGGGCCCCCAGCAGTTCTTC.

This clonotype has just a few counts. V gene TRBV7-9 combines with J gene TRBJ2-1; D is unresolved. V was pared by 4 bases and J by 4 bases, with 20 bases between. This CDR3 is built from 17 residues. Germline V lookup: CDR1 SEHNR, CDR2 FQNEAQ (reference sequence). This chain's CDR3 is CASSSEVGPTRYNEQFF. CDR3 nucleotide sequence: TGTGCCAGCAGCTCAGAAGTAGGGCCTACACGATACAATGAGCAGTTCTTC.

This clonotype was picked up a small number of times. V and J are TRBV20-1 and TRBJ1-1, with 7 nucleotides matching TRBD1. The CDR3 consists of 15 residues. Trimming at V came to 2 bases and at J to 4 bases, leaving 10 bases not matched to a gene. Germline V gives CDR1 DFQATT, CDR2 SNEGSKA (reference sequence). The CDR3 is CSARTLDRAGTEAFF. The DNA for the CDR3 is TGCAGTGCTAGAACTCTAGACAGGGCGGGCACTGAAGCTTTCTTT.

This chain connects TRBV5-6 to TRBJ2-7; TRBD1 matches at 9 bases. The CDR3 contains 16 residues. Germline CDR1 SGHDT, CDR2 YYEEEE. Trimming at V came to 4 bases and at J to 1 base, leaving 9 bases not matched to a gene. CDR3 in amino acids: CASSRPSGTGSYEQYF. CDR3 DNA sequence: TGTGCCAGCAGCCGCCCCTCCGGGACAGGGTCCTACGAGCAGTACTTC.

The rearrangement links TRBV5-6 to TRBJ2-2, with D hard to call. The CDR3 totals 14 residues. Germline loops: CDR1 SGHDT, CDR2 YYEEEE. The V end was cut by 6 bases, the J end by 3 bases, with 12 bases between. The CDR3 is CASNPTDDTGELFF. For the CDR3, the DNA is TGTGCCAGCAACCCGACGGACGACACCGGGGAGCTGTTTTTT.

This clonotype came up many times. The genes are TRBV29-1 and TRBJ2-2, with D possibly called TRBD1 or TRBD2 (5 bases each). The CDR3 extends over 14 amino acids. Trimming removed 3 bases from V and 5 bases from J, with 13 bases in between. Germline CDR1 reads SQVTM; CDR2 reads ANQGSEA. The CDR3 DNA sequence: TGCAGCGTTGATGAAGGGGACGGGACCGGGGAGCTGTTTTTT. This codes for CSVDEGDGTGELFF.

The chain employs TRBV2 and TRBJ2-5; perhaps TRBD2 as D (5 bases). V shed 7 bases and J shed 2 bases, with 11 bases lying between them. CDR3 length: 13 residues. Per the germline V gene, CDR1 is SNHLY and CDR2 is FYNNEI. The CDR3 here is CASTKREQETQYF. The CDR3 coding sequence is TGTGCCAGCACAAAAAGGGAGCAAGAGACCCAGTACTTC.

This clonotype turned up a few times. The V and J genes are TRBV20-1 and TRBJ2-5, with D possibly TRBD1 on 6 matching bases. Germline CDR1 and CDR2: DFQATT and SNEGSKA (reference sequence). Trimming removed 0 bases from V and 2 bases from J, with 13 bases in between. There are 15 residues in the CDR3. The CDR3 DNA follows: TGCAGTGCTAGAGAGGGGGCATTTAGTCAAGAGACCCAGTACTTC. Protein: CSAREGAFSQETQYF.

This clonotype was seen just once. Since a much larger clone is just one base distant, this may be a read error. This chain joins TRBV7-3 and TRBJ2-1; D gene ambiguous. This CDR3 is 12 amino acids long. Germline-derived CDR1 and CDR2 are SGHTA and FQGTGA. The V gene lost 2 bases and the J gene lost 8 bases, with 7 bases spanning the gap. The CDR3 coding sequence is TGTGCCAGCAGCTTAGACAACGATGAGCAGTTCTTC. Amino acids: CASSLDNDEQFF.

The chain combines TRBV12-3 or TRBV12-4 with TRBJ2-3; D gene ambiguous. With 4 bases removed from V and 0 bases from J, the gap between germline ends came to 14 bases. This CDR3 is built from 16 residues. The CDR3 is CASSYPPGASTDTQYF. The CDR3 DNA sequence: TGTGCCAGCAGTTACCCCCCCGGCGCTAGCACAGATACGCAGTATTTT.

The gene calls are TRBV29-1 and TRBJ2-1; 11 nucleotides match TRBD2. Germline V gives CDR1 SQVTM, CDR2 ANQGSEA. This CDR3 spans 14 amino acids. V dropped 8 bases and J dropped 6; count of bases not matched to a gene: 9. CDR3 bases: TGCAGCATCTCGACTAGCGGGGCAAGCAATGAGCAGTTCTTC. Amino acid sequence: CSISTSGASNEQFF.

There are a few counts of this clonotype. This sequence joins TRBV7-3 and TRBJ2-5; D possibly corresponds to TRBD1 (7 bases). Trimming shortened V by 6 bases and J by 5 bases, and 19 bases separated the two germline ends. CDR1 is SGHTA, CDR2 FQGTGA, per germline. The CDR3 extends over 15 amino acids. This CDR3 is CASSKAGGSVETQYF. The CDR3 bases are TGTGCCAGCAGTAAGGCAGGGGGGAGTGTGGAGACCCAGTACTTC.

The gene calls are TRBV7-9 and TRBJ2-7; D is possibly TRBD2 (6 bases). V lost 6 bases and J 6 bases, leaving 18 bases between the germline ends. Per germline, CDR1 SEHNR and CDR2 FQNEAQ (reference sequence). CDR3 length equals 14 residues. Here the CDR3 DNA reads TGTGCCAGCAGTCTAATCGGATCCGGGGGCGAGCAGTACTTC. Translating gives CASSLIGSGGEQYF. The variable domain in full, completed from reference TRBV7-9 and TRBJ2-7, reads DTGVSQNPRHKITKRGQNVTFRCDPISEHNRLYWYRQTLGQGPEFLTYFQNEAQLEKSRLLSDRFSAERPKGSFSTLEIQRTEQGDSAMYLCASSLIGSGGEQYFGPGTRLTVT.

This clonotype occurred a few times. The V and J genes are TRBV4-3 and TRBJ2-1; D is unresolved. Trimming cost V 0 bases and J 0 bases, with 9 bases left between them. The CDR3 contains 16 residues. Germline CDR1 LGHNA, CDR2 YSLEER. This CDR3 reads CASSQERRSSYNEQFF. As DNA, the CDR3 is TGCGCCAGCAGCCAAGAGAGACGCAGCTCCTACAATGAGCAGTTCTTC.

The rearrangement uses TRBV6-6 and TRBJ2-1; the D call may be TRBD1 or TRBD2 (6 bases each). The V end was cut by 2 bases, the J end by 12 bases, with 14 bases between. Germline-derived CDR1 and CDR2 are MNHNY and SVGAGI (reference sequence). The CDR3 length is 13 residues. CDR3 loop: CASSYGGYRAQFF. CDR3 nucleotide sequence: TGTGCCAGCAGTTACGGGGGGTACAGGGCGCAGTTCTTC.

This clonotype was observed a handful of times. The CDR3 here is CASSPPGISGRSYEQYF. The CDR3 DNA follows: TGTGCCAGCAGCCCCCCGGGGATTAGCGGGAGGTCCTACGAGCAGTACTTC. The chain recombines TRBV5-6 with TRBJ2-7; TRBD2 agrees at 10 bases. With V trimmed by 4 bases and J by 1 base, 11 bases remained unmatched. Per germline, CDR1 SGHDT and CDR2 YYEEEE. CDR3 length equals 17 residues.

As regards this clonotype: One junction end disagrees with the germline gene, perhaps due to a read error. The gene calls are TRBV10-3 and TRBJ2-1, with TRBD2 as a possible D gene (6 bases). In germline, CDR1 is ENHRY, CDR2 SYGVKD. The CDR3 is made up of 11 amino acids. The CDR3 coding sequence is TGTGCCATCAGGGAGGGAAATGCGCAGTTCTTC. Translating gives CAIREGNAQFF.

Only a few counts were recorded for this clonotype. The rearrangement joins TRBV20-1 to TRBJ1-4, with 7 positions matching TRBD1. From germline, CDR1 is DFQATT and CDR2 SNEGSKA (reference sequence). Trimming cost V 5 bases and J 8 bases; bases outside gene matches: 2. CDR3 length: 11 amino acids. This CDR3 reads CSAGQDEKLFF. The DNA for the CDR3 is TGCAGTGCTGGACAGGACGAAAAACTGTTTTTT.